The 24 T cell receptor beta chains listed next were all sequenced from one sample in a study of long-term antiretroviral therapy in people with HIV. Version v3.0 of the immunoSEQ assay ran at survey level. The table came from immunoSEQ multiplex PCR; TCRdb's copy has only in-frame clones and leaves some out. The repertoire holds just under 35,000 clones, with approximately 81% as singletons. Specimen: unsorted PBMCs, collected roughly 2.9 years before starting antiretroviral therapy. The receptors shown here come from a young woman with HIV.

The chain is built from TRBV5-5 and TRBJ1-2, with TRBD1 matching over 7 bases. The CDR3 contains 15 residues. J gave up 5 bases and V 4 bases, and 11 bases lay outside the gene matches. The V gene's germline CDR1 is SGHKS and CDR2 YYEKEE (reference sequence). The chain's CDR3 is CASSLDRLSTYGYTF. The DNA of the CDR3 is TGTGCCAGCAGCCTGGACAGGCTAAGTACGTATGGCTACACCTTC.

The chain links TRBV28 to TRBJ1-5; weak D call: TRBD1 (5 bases). The V and J ends lost 7 bases and 2 bases respectively, with 6 bases between them. CDR1 and CDR2 from the germline V gene are MDHEN and SYDVKM. The length of the CDR3 is 12 residues. CDR3 region: CASTGGNQPQHF. The DNA for the CDR3 is TGTGCCAGCACGGGGGGCAATCAGCCCCAGCATTTT.

The chain combines TRBV29-1 with TRBJ1-2; D is perhaps TRBD1 (6 bases). V was trimmed by 6 bases and J by 8 bases, leaving 16 bases between them. Germline CDR1 and CDR2: SQVTM and ANQGSEA. This CDR3 has 12 residues. CDR3: CSVNEQGSGYTF. CDR3 DNA: TGCAGCGTCAACGAACAGGGAAGCGGCTACACCTTC. Drawing the rest from reference TRBV29-1 and TRBJ1-2, the complete variable domain is SAVISQKPSRDICQRGTSLTIQCQVDSQVTMMFWYRQQPGQSLTLIATANQGSEATYESGFVIDKFPISRPNLTFSTLTVSNMSPEDSSIYLCSVNEQGSGYTFGSGTRLTVV.

In DNA form, the CDR3 reads TGTGCCAGTAGTGCGTCAAATGAGCAGTTCTTC. Translated, it gives CASSASNEQFF. The rearrangement uses TRBV19 and TRBJ2-1; D gene unclear. This CDR3 is built from 11 residues. The V end was cut by 5 bases, the J end by 7 bases, with 6 bases between. Per germline, CDR1 LNHDA and CDR2 SQIVND (reference sequence). Together with reference TRBV19 and TRBJ2-1, the CDR3 gives the full variable domain: DGGITQSPKYLFRKEGQNVTLSCEQNLNHDAMYWYRQDPGQGLRLIYYSQIVNDFQKGDIAEGYSVSREKKESFPLTVTSAQKNPTAFYLCASSASNEQFFGPGTRLTVL.

This clone showed up just once. Here the CDR3 reads CASGTPSVGNQPQHF. CDR3 DNA sequence: TGTGCTAGTGGTACCCCGTCCGTGGGGAATCAGCCCCAGCATTTT. This chain joins TRBV12-5 and TRBJ1-5, with D hard to call. V was trimmed by 5 bases and J by 4 bases, leaving 15 bases between them. Germline lookup yields CDR1 LGHNT and CDR2 FRNRAP. The CDR3 is 15 amino acids.

This clone was detected only a few times. This chain uses TRBV19 with TRBJ1-1; 8 bases are shared with TRBD1. This CDR3 region has 13 residues. Germline loops: CDR1 LNHDA, CDR2 SQIVND (reference sequence). The trim removed 6 bases at V and 7 bases at J, leaving 7 bases unmatched. CDR3 in DNA: TGTGCCAGTAGCCAGGGGGCGGTAGGTGAAGCTTTCTTT. Translation: CASSQGAVGEAFF.

This sequence joins TRBV6-5 and TRBJ1-1; TRBD1 agrees at 7 bases. After removal of 2 bases from V and 4 bases from J, the junction contained 4 bases not matched to a gene. The V gene's germline CDR1 is MNHEY and CDR2 SVGAGI. This CDR3 has 14 amino acids. CDR3 nucleotide sequence: TGTGCCAGCAGTTACGCCGCAGGGGGCACTGAAGCTTTCTTT. Translation gives CASSYAAGGTEAFF.

This chain connects TRBV9 to TRBJ1-1, with 7 bases lining up with TRBD1. The CDR3 has 13 amino acids. CDR1 SGDLS and CDR2 YYNGEE come from the germline V gene. V gave up 0 bases and J gave up 4 bases; unmatched junction bases: 0. CDR3 protein: CASSVEGATEAFF. CDR3 DNA: TGTGCCAGCAGCGTAGAGGGGGCCACTGAAGCTTTCTTT.

The chain couples TRBV5-1 to TRBJ2-5; D possibly matches TRBD1 or TRBD2 (5 bases each). With 0 bases removed from V and 2 bases from J, the gap between germline ends came to 11 bases. Germline loops: CDR1 SGHRS, CDR2 YFSETQ. This CDR3 contains 15 residues. CDR3 sequence reads: CASSLGLRGQETQYF. CDR3 nucleotides: TGCGCCAGCAGCTTGGGGTTGAGGGGACAAGAGACCCAGTACTTC.

The chain recombines TRBV7-2 with TRBJ2-5, with 14 bases fitting TRBD2. Losses at the gene ends were 7 bases for V and 5 bases for J; bases not matched to a gene: 12. Germline loops: CDR1 SGHTA, CDR2 FQGNSA. The CDR3 is made up of 17 amino acids. The CDR3 DNA is TGTGCCAGCAACGGACTAGCGGGGGGCGGACGGGGGGAGACCCAGTACTTC. Amino acids: CASNGLAGGGRGETQYF.

This chain uses TRBV5-4 with TRBJ1-1; a weak D match, TRBD1 (5 bases). Trimming removed 0 bases at V and 1 base at J, with 7 bases between. The length of the CDR3 is 14 residues. In germline, CDR1 is SGHNT, CDR2 YYREEE (reference sequence). CDR3 residues: CASSLETGNTEAFF. The CDR3 DNA is TGTGCCAGCAGCTTGGAAACAGGGAACACTGAAGCTTTCTTT.

The V gene is TRBV4-1, the J gene TRBJ1-1; D uncertain. V was pared by 6 bases and J by 1 base, with 12 bases between. This CDR3 spans 14 amino acids. Looked up from germline, CDR1 is MGHRA and CDR2 is YSYEKL. CDR3 coding DNA: TGCGCCAGCAGATCGGTCACAGCGAACACTGAAGCTTTCTTT. It specifies CASRSVTANTEAFF.

This clone occurred a few times. The V and J genes are TRBV5-8 and TRBJ1-1; the D is unclear. The germline gives CDR1 SGHTS, CDR2 YDEGEE. Trimming removed 3 bases at V and 0 bases at J, with 12 bases between. The CDR3 is made up of 15 amino acids. The DNA of the CDR3 is TGTGCCAGCAGCTGGGCTGGTCACATGAACACTGAAGCTTTCTTT. Translation gives CASSWAGHMNTEAFF.

The chain has TRBV6-1 and TRBJ1-1; unclear D gene. Per germline, CDR1 MNHNS and CDR2 SASEGT. The V end was cut by 7 bases, the J end by 9 bases, with 12 bases between. The CDR3 is made up of 11 amino acids. DNA of the CDR3: TGTGCCAGCAAATATACTCCTCAAGCTTTCTTT. It is translated as CASKYTPQAFF.

The rearrangement uses TRBV6-1 and TRBJ2-7, with 7 bases fitting TRBD2. Germline lookup yields CDR1 MNHNS and CDR2 SASEGT. The V and J ends lost 7 bases and 4 bases, in that order; junction bases with no gene match: 7. The CDR3 length is 13 residues. The CDR3 DNA is TGTGCCAGCATGCAGTCGGGAGGTTACGAGCAGTACTTC. It is translated as CASMQSGGYEQYF.

The rearrangement joins TRBV7-8 to TRBJ2-6; tentatively, D is TRBD1 (6 bases). This CDR3 region has 16 residues. V was trimmed by 4 bases and J by 0 bases, leaving 10 bases between them. Germline CDR1 SGHVS, CDR2 FQNEAQ. This CDR3 reads CASSSDSRSGANVLTF. The CDR3, as DNA: TGTGCCAGCAGCTCGGACAGCCGCTCTGGGGCCAACGTCCTGACTTTC. The full variable domain, its missing parts supplied by reference TRBV7-8 and TRBJ2-6, is GAGVSQSPRYKVAKRGQDVALRCDPISGHVSLFWYQQALGQGPEFLTYFQNEAQLDKSGLPSDRFFAERPEGSVSTLKIQRTQQEDSAVYLCASSSDSRSGANVLTFGAGSRLTVL.

J is TRBJ1-2 and V is TRBV6-1; D not certain. V was clipped by 7 bases and J by 6 bases, with 9 bases between them. The CDR3 has 11 amino acids. CDR1 and CDR2 (germline): MNHNS, SASEGT. The CDR3 nucleotides read TGTGCCAGCATTAGGACGGATGGCTACACCTTC. Protein sequence: CASIRTDGYTF.

This chain uses TRBV7-2 with TRBJ1-5; D is unresolved. The germline V and J ends were trimmed by 0 bases and 5 bases, with 11 bases remaining between them. Germline V CDR1 and CDR2: SGHTA, FQGNSA. This CDR3 region has 15 residues. CDR3 sequence reads: CASSLAGRRDQPQHF. The CDR3, as DNA: TGTGCCAGCAGCTTAGCAGGGAGGAGGGATCAGCCCCAGCATTTT.

The V call is TRBV25-1, the J call TRBJ2-7, with 7 bases that match TRBD1. Germline V gene lookup returns CDR1 MGHDK and CDR2 SYGVNS. The CDR3 sequence is 12 residues long. With 7 bases clipped from V and 4 bases from J, the junction kept 4 bases outside the gene matches. CDR3 residues: CASKDRLYEQYF. The CDR3 DNA follows: TGTGCCAGCAAGGACAGGCTGTACGAGCAGTACTTC.

This clone was observed a few times. This sequence joins TRBV29-1 and TRBJ1-2; tentative D call: TRBD1 (5 bases). Trimming left V 6 bases short and J 4 bases short, with 18 bases between. This CDR3 spans 14 amino acids. Germline-derived CDR1 and CDR2 are SQVTM and ANQGSEA. CDR3 loop: CSVSRDAMFYGYTF. CDR3 DNA: TGCAGCGTCTCCCGGGACGCCATGTTCTATGGCTACACCTTC.

This clone appeared a single time. This rearrangement joins TRBV5-1 to TRBJ2-2, with 11 bases lining up with TRBD2. Trimming at V came to 3 bases and at J to 4 bases, leaving 5 bases not matched to a gene. This CDR3 comprises 16 residues. Germline V gene data show CDR1 as SGHRS and CDR2 as YFSETQ. The CDR3 spells CASSSSLAGVTGELFF. The CDR3 DNA reads as TGCGCCAGCAGCTCCTCACTAGCGGGGGTCACCGGGGAGCTGTTTTTT. Filled out from reference TRBV5-1 and TRBJ2-2, the complete variable domain reads KAGVTQTPRYLIKTRGQQVTLSCSPISGHRSVSWYQQTPGQGLQFLFEYFSETQRNKGNFPGRFSGRQFSNSRSEMNVSTLELGDSALYLCASSSSLAGVTGELFFGEGSRLTVL.

The gene calls are TRBV6-1 and TRBJ1-2; no clear D gene. Germline V gene lookup returns CDR1 MNHNS and CDR2 SASEGT. The CDR3 sequence is 15 residues long. Trimming took 7 bases from V and 8 from J, leaving 23 bases between them. The CDR3 DNA reads as TGTGCCAGCACTCGAGACAACCTAAGTCGAGAAGGCTACACCTTC. This encodes CASTRDNLSREGYTF.

The chain combines TRBV5-1 with TRBJ2-5; D perhaps matches TRBD2 (6 bases). The CDR3 has 14 residues. V lost 7 bases and J lost 2, with 15 bases in between. In germline, CDR1 is SGHRS, CDR2 YFSETQ. CDR3 sequence reads: CASHMGLIQETQYF. The CDR3 bases are TGCGCCAGCCACATGGGACTCATACAAGAGACCCAGTACTTC.

This rearrangement joins TRBV5-4 to TRBJ2-5; D is ambiguous. CDR3 size: 13 residues. Germline V gene sequence: CDR1 SGHNT, CDR2 YYREEE (reference sequence). V lost 0 bases to trimming and J lost 4 bases, with 7 bases between them. The CDR3 loop is CASSLASAETQYF. CDR3 nucleotides: TGTGCCAGCAGCTTGGCGAGCGCAGAGACCCAGTACTTC.